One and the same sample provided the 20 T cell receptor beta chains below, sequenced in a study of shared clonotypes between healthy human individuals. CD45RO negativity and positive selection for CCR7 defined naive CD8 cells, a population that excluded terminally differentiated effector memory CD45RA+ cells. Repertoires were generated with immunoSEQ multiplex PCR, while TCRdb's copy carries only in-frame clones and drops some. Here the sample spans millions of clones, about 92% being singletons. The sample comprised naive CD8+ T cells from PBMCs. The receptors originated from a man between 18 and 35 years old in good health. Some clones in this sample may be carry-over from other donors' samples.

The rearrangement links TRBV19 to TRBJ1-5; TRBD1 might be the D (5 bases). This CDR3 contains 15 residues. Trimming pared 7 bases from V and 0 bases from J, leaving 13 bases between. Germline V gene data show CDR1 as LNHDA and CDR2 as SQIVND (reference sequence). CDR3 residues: CASNPGLYSNQPQHF. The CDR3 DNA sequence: TGTGCCAGTAACCCGGGACTGTATAGCAATCAGCCCCAGCATTTT. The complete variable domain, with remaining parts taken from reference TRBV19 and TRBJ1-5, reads DGGITQSPKYLFRKEGQNVTLSCEQNLNHDAMYWYRQDPGQGLRLIYYSQIVNDFQKGDIAEGYSVSREKKESFPLTVTSAQKNPTAFYLCASNPGLYSNQPQHFGDGTRLSIL.

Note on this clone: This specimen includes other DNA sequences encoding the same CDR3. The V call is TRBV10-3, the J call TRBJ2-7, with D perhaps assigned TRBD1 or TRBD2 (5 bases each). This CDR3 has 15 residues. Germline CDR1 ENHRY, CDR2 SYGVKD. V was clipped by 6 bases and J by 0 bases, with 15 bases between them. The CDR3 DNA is TGTGCCATCAGCGACGGGACGGAGAGCTCCTACGAGCAGTACTTC. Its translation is CAISDGTESSYEQYF.

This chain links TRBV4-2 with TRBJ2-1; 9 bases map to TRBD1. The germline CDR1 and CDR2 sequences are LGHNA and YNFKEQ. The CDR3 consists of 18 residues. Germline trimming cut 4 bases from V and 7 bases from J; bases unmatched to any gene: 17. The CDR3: CASSPPTDRDRESNEQFF. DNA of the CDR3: TGTGCCAGCAGCCCGCCCACCGACCGGGACAGGGAAAGTAATGAGCAGTTCTTC.

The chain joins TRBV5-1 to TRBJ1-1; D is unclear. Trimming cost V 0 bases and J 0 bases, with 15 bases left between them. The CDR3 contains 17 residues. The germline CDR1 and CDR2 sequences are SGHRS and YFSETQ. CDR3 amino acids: CASSLVYTLALNTEAFF. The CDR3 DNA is TGCGCCAGCAGCTTGGTGTACACCCTTGCTTTGAACACTGAAGCTTTCTTT.

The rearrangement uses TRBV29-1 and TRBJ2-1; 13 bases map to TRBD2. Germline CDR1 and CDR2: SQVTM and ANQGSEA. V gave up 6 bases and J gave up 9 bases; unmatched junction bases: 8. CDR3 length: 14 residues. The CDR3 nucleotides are TGCAGCGTGTCAGGACTAGCGGGAGAAGCTGAGCAGTTCTTC. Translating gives CSVSGLAGEAEQFF.

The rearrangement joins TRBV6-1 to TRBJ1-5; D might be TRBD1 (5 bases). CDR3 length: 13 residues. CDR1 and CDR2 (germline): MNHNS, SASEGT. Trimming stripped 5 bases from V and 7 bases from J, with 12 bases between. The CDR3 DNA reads TGTGCCAGCAGTTCCCGCCCAGGGCAGCCCCAGCATTTT. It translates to CASSSRPGQPQHF.

CDR3 loop: CASRLQGAIYNEQFF. CDR3 nucleotides: TGCGCCAGCAGGCTACAGGGGGCAATCTACAATGAGCAGTTCTTC. The gene calls are TRBV5-1 and TRBJ2-1; 9 bases fit TRBD1. This CDR3 contains 15 residues. Germline loops: CDR1 SGHRS, CDR2 YFSETQ. V lost 5 bases to trimming and J lost 3 bases; unmatched junction nucleotides: 6.

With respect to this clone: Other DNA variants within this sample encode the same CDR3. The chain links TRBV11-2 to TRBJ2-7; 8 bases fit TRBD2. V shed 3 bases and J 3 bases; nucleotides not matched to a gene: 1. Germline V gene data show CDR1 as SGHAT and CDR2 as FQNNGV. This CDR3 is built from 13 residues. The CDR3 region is CASSFGGGYEQYF. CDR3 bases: TGTGCCAGCAGCTTCGGGGGGGGCTACGAGCAGTACTTC.

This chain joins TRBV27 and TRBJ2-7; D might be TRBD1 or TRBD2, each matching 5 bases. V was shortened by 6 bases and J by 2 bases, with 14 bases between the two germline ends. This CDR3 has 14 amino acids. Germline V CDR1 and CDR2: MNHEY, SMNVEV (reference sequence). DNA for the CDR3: TGTGCCAGCAGAGTCCCCGGGACCACCTACGAGCAGTACTTC. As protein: CASRVPGTTYEQYF.

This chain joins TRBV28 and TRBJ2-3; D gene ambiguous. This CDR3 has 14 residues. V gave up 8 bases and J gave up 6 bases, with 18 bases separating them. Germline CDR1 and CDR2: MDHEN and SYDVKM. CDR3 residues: CASLRTDLRDTQYF. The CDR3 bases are TGTGCCAGCCTACGGACCGACTTAAGGGATACGCAGTATTTT.

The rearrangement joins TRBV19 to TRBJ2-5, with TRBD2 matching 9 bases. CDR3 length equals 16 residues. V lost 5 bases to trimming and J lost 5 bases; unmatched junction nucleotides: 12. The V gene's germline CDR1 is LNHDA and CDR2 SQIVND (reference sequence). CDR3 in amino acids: CASSPRLAEWWETQYF. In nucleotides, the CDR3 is TGTGCCAGTAGTCCTCGACTAGCGGAGTGGTGGGAGACCCAGTACTTC.

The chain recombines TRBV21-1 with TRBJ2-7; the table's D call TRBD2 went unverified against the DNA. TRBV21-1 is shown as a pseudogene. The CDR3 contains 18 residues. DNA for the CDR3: TGTGCCAGCAGCAGCTGTCGGACTAGCGGGAGGCCCGCGAGAGAGCAGTACTTC. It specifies CASSSCRTSGRPAREQYF.

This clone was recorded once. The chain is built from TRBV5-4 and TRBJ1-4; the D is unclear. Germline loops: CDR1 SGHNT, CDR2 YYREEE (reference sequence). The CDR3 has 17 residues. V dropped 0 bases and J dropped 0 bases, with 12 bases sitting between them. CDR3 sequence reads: CASSLAPELATNEKLFF. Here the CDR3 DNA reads TGTGCCAGCAGCTTGGCTCCGGAGCTAGCAACTAATGAAAAACTGTTTTTT.

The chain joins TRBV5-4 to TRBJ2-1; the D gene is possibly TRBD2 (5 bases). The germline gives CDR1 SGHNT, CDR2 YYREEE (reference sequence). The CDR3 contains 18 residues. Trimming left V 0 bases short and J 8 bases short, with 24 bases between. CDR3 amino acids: CASSLGGWESLRVDEQFF. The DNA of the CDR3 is TGTGCCAGCAGCTTGGGTGGGTGGGAGTCTCTTCGGGTTGATGAGCAGTTCTTC.

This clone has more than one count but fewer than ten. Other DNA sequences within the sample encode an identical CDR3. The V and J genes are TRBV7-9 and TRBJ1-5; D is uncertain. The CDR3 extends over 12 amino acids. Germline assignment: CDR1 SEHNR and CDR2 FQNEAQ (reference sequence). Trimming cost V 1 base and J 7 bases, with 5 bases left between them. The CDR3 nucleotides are TGTGCCAGCAGCTTAGATTACCAGCCCCAGCATTTT. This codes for CASSLDYQPQHF.

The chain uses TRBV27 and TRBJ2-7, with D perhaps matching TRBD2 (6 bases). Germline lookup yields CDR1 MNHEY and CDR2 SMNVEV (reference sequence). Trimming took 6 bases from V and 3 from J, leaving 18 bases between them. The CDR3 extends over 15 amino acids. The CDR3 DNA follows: TGTGCCAGCAGCCTCAAAGGGGACTTGGGCTACGAGCAGTACTTC. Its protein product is CASSLKGDLGYEQYF.

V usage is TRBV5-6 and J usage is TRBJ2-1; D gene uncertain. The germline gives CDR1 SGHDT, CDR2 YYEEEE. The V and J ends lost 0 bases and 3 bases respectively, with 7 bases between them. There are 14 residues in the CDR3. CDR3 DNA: TGTGCCAGCAGCTTGGGGCAGAACTACAATGAGCAGTTCTTC. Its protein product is CASSLGQNYNEQFF.

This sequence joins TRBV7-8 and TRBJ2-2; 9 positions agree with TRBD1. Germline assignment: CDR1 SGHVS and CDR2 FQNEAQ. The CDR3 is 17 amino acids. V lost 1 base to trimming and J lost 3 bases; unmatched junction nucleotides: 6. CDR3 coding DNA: TGTGCCAGCAGCTTAGGGACAGGGGAGAGAGACACCGGGGAGCTGTTTTTT. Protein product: CASSLGTGERDTGELFF.

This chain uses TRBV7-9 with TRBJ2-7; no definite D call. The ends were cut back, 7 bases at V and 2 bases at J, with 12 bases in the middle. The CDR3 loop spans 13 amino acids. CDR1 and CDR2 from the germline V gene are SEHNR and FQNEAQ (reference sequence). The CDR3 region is CASTLIGTYEQYF. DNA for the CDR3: TGTGCCAGCACCCTTATTGGTACCTACGAGCAGTACTTC.

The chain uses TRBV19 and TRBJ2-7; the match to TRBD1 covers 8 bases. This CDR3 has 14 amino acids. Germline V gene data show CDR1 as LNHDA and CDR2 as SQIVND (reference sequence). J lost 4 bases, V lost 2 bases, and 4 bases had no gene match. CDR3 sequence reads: CASSIQGARYEQYF. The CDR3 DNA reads TGTGCCAGTAGTATACAGGGGGCGCGGTACGAGCAGTACTTC.